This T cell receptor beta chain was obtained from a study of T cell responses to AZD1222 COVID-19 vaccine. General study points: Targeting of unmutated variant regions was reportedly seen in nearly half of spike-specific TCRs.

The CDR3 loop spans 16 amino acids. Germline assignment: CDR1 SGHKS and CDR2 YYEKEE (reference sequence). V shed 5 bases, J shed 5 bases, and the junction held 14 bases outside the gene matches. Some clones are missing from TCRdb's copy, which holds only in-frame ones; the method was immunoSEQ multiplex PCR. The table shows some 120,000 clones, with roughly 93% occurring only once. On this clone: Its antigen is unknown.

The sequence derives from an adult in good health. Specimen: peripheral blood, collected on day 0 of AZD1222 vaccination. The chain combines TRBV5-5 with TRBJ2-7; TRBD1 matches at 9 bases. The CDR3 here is CASRRTERTGVHEQYF. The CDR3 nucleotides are TGTGCCAGCAGACGCACTGAACGGACAGGGGTCCACGAGCAGTACTTC.